This TCR beta chain was captured by sequencing in a study of T cells expressing NK-cell markers. Across the study: Eight donors were sequenced, of whom seven were HCMV-seropositive, while the remaining one was HCMV-seronegative.

TCRdb re-called the 5' RACE reads; one entry per CDR3 protein, DNA not given. The clone table shows 400,000 to 450,000 distinct CDR3 sequences, with the ten largest holding 7.3%. Sequenced sample: blood T cells: a sorted CD56 or NKG2C T cell subset, CD4+ or CD8+ T cells, or bulk PBMC T cells (not recorded which). The TCR was taken from a woman aged 18-70 years in good health.

CDR3 protein: CASSLAGGHIEAFF. This sequence joins TRBV27 and TRBJ1-1. Germline CDR1 and CDR2: MNHEY and SMNVEV (reference sequence). The CDR3 runs 14 residues.